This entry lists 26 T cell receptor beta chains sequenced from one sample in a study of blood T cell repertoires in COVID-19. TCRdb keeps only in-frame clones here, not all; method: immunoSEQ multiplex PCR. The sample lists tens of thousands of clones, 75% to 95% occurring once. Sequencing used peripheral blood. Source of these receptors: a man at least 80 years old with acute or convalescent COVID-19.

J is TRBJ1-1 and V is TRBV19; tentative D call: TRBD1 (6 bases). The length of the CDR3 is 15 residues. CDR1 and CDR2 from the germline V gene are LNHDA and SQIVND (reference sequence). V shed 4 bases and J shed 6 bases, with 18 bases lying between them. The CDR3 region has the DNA TGTGCCAGTAGTACTCCTGGGACAACGCGGGCTGAAGCTTTCTTT. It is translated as CASSTPGTTRAEAFF.

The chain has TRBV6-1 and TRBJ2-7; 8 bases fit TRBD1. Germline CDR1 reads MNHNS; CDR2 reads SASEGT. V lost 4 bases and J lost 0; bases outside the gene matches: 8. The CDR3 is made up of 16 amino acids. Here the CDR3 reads CASSVQRTGPSYEQYF. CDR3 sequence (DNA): TGTGCCAGCAGTGTTCAAAGGACAGGGCCCTCCTACGAGCAGTACTTC.

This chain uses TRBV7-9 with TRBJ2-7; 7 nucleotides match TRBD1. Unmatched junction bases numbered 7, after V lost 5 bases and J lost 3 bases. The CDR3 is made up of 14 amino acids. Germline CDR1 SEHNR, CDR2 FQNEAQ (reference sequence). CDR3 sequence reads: CASSPGTVNYEQYF. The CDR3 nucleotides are TGTGCCAGCAGCCCGGGGACAGTGAACTACGAGCAGTACTTC.

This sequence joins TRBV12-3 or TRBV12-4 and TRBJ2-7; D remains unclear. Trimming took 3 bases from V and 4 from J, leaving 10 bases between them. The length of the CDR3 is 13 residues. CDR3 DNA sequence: TGTGCCAGCAGTTTGGCACCGGGTTACGAGCAGTACTTC. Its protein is CASSLAPGYEQYF.

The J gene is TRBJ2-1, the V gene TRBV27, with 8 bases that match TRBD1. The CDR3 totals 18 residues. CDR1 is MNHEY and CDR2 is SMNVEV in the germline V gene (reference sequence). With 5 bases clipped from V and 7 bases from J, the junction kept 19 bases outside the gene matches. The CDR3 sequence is CASSIETGGRTLGNEQFF. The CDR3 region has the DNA TGTGCCAGCAGTATCGAAACAGGGGGACGGACTTTGGGGAATGAGCAGTTCTTC.

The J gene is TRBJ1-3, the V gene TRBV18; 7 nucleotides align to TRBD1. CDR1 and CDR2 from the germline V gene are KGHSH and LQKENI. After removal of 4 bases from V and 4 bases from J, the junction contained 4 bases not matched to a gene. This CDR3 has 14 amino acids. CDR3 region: CASSRQGEGNTIYF. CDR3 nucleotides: TGTGCCAGCTCACGTCAGGGGGAAGGAAACACCATATATTTT. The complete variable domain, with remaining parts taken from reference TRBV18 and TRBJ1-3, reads NAGVMQNPRHLVRRRGQEARLRCSPMKGHSHVYWYRQLPEEGLKFMVYLQKENIIDESGMPKERFSAEFPKEGPSILRIQQVVRGDSAAYFCASSRQGEGNTIYFGEGSWLTVV.

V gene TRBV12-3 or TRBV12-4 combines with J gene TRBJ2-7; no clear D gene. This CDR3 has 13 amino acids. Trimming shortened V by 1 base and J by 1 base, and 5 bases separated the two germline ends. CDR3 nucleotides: TGTGCCAGCAGTTTAGAGCTTTCCTACGAGCAGTACTTC. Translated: CASSLELSYEQYF.

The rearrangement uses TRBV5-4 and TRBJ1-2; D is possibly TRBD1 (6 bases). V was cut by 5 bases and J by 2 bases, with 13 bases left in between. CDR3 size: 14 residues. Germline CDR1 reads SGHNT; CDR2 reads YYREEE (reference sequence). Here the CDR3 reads CASRPRGANYGYTF. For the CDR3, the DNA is TGTGCCAGCAGGCCCAGGGGCGCGAACTATGGCTACACCTTC. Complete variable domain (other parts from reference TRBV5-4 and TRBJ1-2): ETGVTQSPTHLIKTRGQQVTLRCSSQSGHNTVSWYQQALGQGPQFIFQYYREEENGRGNFPPRFSGLQFPNYSSELNVNALELDDSALYLCASRPRGANYGYTFGSGTRLTVV.

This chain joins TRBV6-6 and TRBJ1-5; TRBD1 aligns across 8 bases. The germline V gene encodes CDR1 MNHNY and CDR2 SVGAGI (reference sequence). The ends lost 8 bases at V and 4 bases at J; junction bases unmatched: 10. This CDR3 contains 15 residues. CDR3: CASGNGQGGNQPQHF. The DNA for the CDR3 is TGTGCCAGCGGAAATGGACAGGGAGGAAATCAGCCCCAGCATTTT.

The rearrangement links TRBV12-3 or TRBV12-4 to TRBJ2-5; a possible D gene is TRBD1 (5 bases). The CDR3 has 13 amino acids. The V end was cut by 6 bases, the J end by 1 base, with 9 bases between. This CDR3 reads CASSRTTQETQYF. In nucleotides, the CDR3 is TGTGCCAGCAGCCGGACAACCCAAGAGACCCAGTACTTC.

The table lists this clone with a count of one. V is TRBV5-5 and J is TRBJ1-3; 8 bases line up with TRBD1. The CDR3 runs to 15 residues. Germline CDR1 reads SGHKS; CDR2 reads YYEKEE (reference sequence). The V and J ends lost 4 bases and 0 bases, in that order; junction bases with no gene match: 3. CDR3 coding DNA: TGTGCCAGCAGCATGGACAGGGTCTCTGGAAACACCATATATTTT. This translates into CASSMDRVSGNTIYF.

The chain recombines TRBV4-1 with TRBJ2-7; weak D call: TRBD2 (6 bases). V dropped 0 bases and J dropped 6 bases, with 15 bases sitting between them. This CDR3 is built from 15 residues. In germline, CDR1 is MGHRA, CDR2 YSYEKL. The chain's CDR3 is CASSQEGRGRGEQYF. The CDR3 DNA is TGCGCCAGCAGCCAAGAAGGGCGGGGCCGAGGCGAGCAGTACTTC.

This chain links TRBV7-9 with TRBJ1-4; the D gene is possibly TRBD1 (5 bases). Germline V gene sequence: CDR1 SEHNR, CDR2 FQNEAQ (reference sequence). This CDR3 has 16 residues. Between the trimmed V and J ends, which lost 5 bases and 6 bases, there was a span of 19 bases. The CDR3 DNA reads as TGTGCCAGCAGCCCTACGAGGCGGGGGGAGGATGAAAAACTGTTTTTT. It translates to CASSPTRRGEDEKLFF.

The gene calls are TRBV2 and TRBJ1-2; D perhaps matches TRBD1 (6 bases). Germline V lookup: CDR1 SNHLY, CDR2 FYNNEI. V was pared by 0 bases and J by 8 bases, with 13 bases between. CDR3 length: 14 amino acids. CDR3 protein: CASSEARGSGGYTF. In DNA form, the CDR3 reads TGTGCCAGCAGTGAAGCGAGGGGGTCGGGAGGCTACACCTTC.

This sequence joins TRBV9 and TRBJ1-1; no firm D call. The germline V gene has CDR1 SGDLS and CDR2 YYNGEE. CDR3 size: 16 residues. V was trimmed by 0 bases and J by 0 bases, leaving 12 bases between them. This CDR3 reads CASSVDLAGMNTEAFF. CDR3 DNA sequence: TGTGCCAGCAGCGTAGACCTTGCAGGCATGAACACTGAAGCTTTCTTT.

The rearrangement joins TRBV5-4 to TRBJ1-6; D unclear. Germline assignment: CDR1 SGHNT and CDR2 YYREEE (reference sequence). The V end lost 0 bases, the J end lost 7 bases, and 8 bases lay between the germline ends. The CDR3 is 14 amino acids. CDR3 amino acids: CASSLETRNSPLHF. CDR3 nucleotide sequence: TGTGCCAGCAGCTTGGAGACCAGGAATTCACCCCTCCACTTT.

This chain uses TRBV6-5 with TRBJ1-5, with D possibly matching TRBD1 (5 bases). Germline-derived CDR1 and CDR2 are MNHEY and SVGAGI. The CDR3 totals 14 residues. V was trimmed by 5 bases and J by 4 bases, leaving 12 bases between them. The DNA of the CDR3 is TGTGCCAGCAGTCCCCCGGGGACTAATCAGCCCCAGCATTTT. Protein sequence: CASSPPGTNQPQHF.

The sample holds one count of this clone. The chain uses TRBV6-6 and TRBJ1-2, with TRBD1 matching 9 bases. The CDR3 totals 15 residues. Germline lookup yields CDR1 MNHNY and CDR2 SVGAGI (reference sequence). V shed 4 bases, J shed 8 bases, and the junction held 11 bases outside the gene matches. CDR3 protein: CASSSPGQGEGGYTF. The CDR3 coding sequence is TGTGCCAGCAGTTCCCCGGGACAGGGAGAAGGAGGCTACACCTTC.

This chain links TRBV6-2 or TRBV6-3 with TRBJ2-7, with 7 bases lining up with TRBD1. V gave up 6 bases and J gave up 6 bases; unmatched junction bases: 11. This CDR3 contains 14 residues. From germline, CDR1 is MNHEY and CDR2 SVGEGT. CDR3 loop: CASSWTGQQREQYF. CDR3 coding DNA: TGTGCCAGCAGCTGGACAGGACAACAGCGCGAGCAGTACTTC.

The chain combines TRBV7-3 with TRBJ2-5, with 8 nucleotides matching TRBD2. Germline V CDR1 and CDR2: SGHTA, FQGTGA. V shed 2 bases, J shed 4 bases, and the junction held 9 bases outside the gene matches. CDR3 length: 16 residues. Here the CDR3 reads CASSLVAGGLGETQYF. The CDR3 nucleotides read TGTGCCAGCAGCTTAGTGGCGGGGGGCCTGGGAGAGACCCAGTACTTC. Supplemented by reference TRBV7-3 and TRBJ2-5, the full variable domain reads GAGVSQTPSNKVTEKGKYVELRCDPISGHTALYWYRQSLGQGPEFLIYFQGTGAADDSGLPNDRFFAVRPEGSVSTLKIQRTERGDSAVYLCASSLVAGGLGETQYFGPGTRLLVL.

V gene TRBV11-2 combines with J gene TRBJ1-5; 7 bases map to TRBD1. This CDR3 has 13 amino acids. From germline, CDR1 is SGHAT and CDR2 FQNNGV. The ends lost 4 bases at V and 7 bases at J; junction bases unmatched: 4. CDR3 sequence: CASSSGGGQPQHF. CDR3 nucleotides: TGTGCCAGCAGCTCAGGGGGTGGACAGCCCCAGCATTTT.

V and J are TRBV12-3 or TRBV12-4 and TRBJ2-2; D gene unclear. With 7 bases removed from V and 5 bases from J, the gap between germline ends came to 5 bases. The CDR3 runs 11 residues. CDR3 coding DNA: TGTGCCAGCACCGAGACCGGGGAGCTGTTTTTT. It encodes CASTETGELFF.

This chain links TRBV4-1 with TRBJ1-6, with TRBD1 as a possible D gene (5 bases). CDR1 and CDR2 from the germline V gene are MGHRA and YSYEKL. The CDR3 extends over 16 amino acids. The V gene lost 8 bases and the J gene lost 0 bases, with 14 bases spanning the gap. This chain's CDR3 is CASSPDSSSYNSPLHF. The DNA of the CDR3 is TGCGCCAGCTCCCCCGACAGTAGCTCCTATAATTCACCCCTCCACTTT.

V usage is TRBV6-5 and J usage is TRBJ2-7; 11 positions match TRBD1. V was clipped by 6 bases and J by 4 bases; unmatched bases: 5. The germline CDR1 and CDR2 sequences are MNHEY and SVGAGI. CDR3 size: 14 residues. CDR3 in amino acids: CASRVGQGGYEQYF. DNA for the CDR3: TGTGCCAGCAGAGTGGGACAGGGGGGTTACGAGCAGTACTTC.

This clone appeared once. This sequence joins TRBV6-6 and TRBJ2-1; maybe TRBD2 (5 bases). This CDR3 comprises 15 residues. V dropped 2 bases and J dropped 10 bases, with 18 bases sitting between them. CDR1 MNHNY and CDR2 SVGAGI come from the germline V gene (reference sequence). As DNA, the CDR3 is TGTGCCAGCAGTTACCAGGACTGGCCCCTGTGGGAGCAGTTCTTC. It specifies CASSYQDWPLWEQFF.

This CDR3 reads CASSHGGVSYGYTF. The CDR3 nucleotides are TGTGCCAGCAGCCACGGCGGGGTCAGCTATGGCTACACCTTC. J is TRBJ1-2 and V is TRBV7-9; D not certain. The CDR3 totals 14 residues. CDR1 SEHNR and CDR2 FQNEAQ come from the germline V gene (reference sequence). V was cut by 5 bases and J by 4 bases, with 14 bases left in between.